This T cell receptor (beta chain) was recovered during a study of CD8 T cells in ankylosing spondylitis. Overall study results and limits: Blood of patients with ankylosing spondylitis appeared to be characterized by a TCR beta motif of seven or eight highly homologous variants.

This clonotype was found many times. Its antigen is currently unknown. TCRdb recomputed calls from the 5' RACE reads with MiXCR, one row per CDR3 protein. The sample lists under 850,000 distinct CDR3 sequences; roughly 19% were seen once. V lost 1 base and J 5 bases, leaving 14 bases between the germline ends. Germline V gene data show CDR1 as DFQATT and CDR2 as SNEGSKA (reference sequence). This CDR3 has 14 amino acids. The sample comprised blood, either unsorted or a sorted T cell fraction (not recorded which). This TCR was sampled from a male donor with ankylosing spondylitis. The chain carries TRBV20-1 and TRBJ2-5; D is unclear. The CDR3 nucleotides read TGCAGTGCTAGAGTGCCCTTACTCGAGGAGACCCAGTACTTC. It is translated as CSARVPLLEETQYF.